In its sample, the clone carrying this T cell receptor beta chain was seen many times. Antigen unknown. MiXCR, run by TCRdb on the reads, gives a single entry per CDR3 protein. The table lists roughly 46,000 distinct CDR3 sequences, approximately 22% of them singletons, with roughly 18% in the top ten. This sample is drawn from a study of T cell repertoires in cytomegalovirus infection. General study results and limits: In two of eight donors, the top clonotype was HLA-C-restricted CMV-specific.

V gave up 3 bases and J gave up 6 bases, with 14 bases separating them. The CDR3 contains 14 residues. Germline V gene lookup returns CDR1 SGHNT and CDR2 YYREEE (reference sequence). This chain connects TRBV5-4 to TRBJ2-3; D assignment may be TRBD1 or TRBD2 (6 bases each). The sequence was collected from a human donor in good health (CMV status not recorded). Some clones in this sample may be carry-over from other donors' samples. Sequencing used PBMCs, sequenced either directly or after in vitro stimulation (not recorded which). The CDR3 bases are TGTGCCAGCAGCTCCTACAAAGGGGGGGATACGCAGTATTTT. Translating gives CASSSYKGGDTQYF.